Reported below is one TCR beta chain. Its antigen is still unknown. The sample originates from a study of T cell responses to AZD1222 COVID-19 vaccine. The germline V gene has CDR1 SEHNR and CDR2 FQNEAQ (reference sequence). The CDR3 runs to 12 residues. Deletions cut 1 base from V and 11 bases from J, with 11 bases between. Points from the study as a whole: Baseline antibody screening turned up just a handful of seropositive AZD1222 recipients.

Profiling relied on immunoSEQ multiplex PCR, and the TCRdb table lists in-frame clones only, not all of them. The sample yields 120,000 or so clones, about 92% seen once. The sequencing here drew on peripheral blood, taken on day 0 of AZD1222 vaccination. The chain couples TRBV7-9 to TRBJ1-1, with a possible D match to TRBD1 (6 bases). This receptor was identified in an adult in good health. CDR3: CASSLGRGKAFF. The CDR3 region has the DNA TGTGCCAGCAGCTTAGGGAGGGGGAAGGCTTTCTTT. Looking up the rest from reference TRBV7-9 and TRBJ1-1 gives the full variable domain: DTGVSQNPRHKITKRGQNVTFRCDPISEHNRLYWYRQTLGQGPEFLTYFQNEAQLEKSRLLSDRFSAERPKGSFSTLEIQRTEQGDSAMYLCASSLGRGKAFFGQGTRLTVV.